What follows are 15 T cell receptor beta chains derived from one specimen sequenced in a study of technical replicates of blood from a handful of donors. Measured with immunoSEQ multiplex PCR; TCRdb has only the in-frame clones, and not every one. Of tens of thousands of clones listed, 86% are singletons. Specimen: PBMCs. These receptors were taken from a human donor in good health. Some clones in this sample may be carry-over from other donors' samples.

The rearrangement uses TRBV5-1 and TRBJ1-1; 7 nucleotides agree with TRBD1. The junction had 5 bases not matched to a gene; V was cut back by 0 bases and J by 0 bases. Germline CDR1 SGHRS, CDR2 YFSETQ. The CDR3 is 16 residues long. CDR3 bases: TGCGCCAGCAGCTTGGGACAGGGCCTCATGAACACTGAAGCTTTCTTT. This sequence encodes CASSLGQGLMNTEAFF.

This rearrangement joins TRBV5-1 to TRBJ2-3, with TRBD2 identical over 8 bases. CDR1 SGHRS and CDR2 YFSETQ come from the germline V gene. This CDR3 contains 16 residues. Trimming took 0 bases from V and 7 from J; bases not matched to a gene: 10. CDR3 sequence reads: CASSLAGSGGEYTQYF. The CDR3 bases are TGCGCCAGCAGCTTGGCGGGCAGCGGGGGAGAATATACGCAGTATTTT.

The chain is built from TRBV18 and TRBJ2-7; the D is unclear. V was trimmed by 2 bases and J by 0 bases, leaving 5 bases between them. Germline V gene lookup returns CDR1 KGHSH and CDR2 LQKENI. The length of the CDR3 is 13 residues. The CDR3 is CASSPAGSYEQYF. The DNA for the CDR3 is TGTGCCAGCTCACCAGCCGGCTCCTACGAGCAGTACTTC.

This sequence joins TRBV18 and TRBJ1-4, with D perhaps matching TRBD1 (6 bases). The V end lost 3 bases, the J end lost 8 bases, and 7 bases lay between the germline ends. The CDR3 spans 12 residues. Looked up from germline, CDR1 is KGHSH and CDR2 is LQKENI. The CDR3 region has the DNA TGTGCCAGCTCACCGGGGACAGAAAAACTGTTTTTT. Protein product: CASSPGTEKLFF.

The rearrangement links TRBV6-5 to TRBJ2-7; D ambiguous. The CDR3 length is 12 residues. Germline assignment: CDR1 MNHEY and CDR2 SVGAGI. Trimming stripped 6 bases from V and 1 base from J, with 7 bases between. This CDR3 reads CASRPESYEQYF. The CDR3 nucleotides are TGTGCCAGCAGGCCCGAGTCCTACGAGCAGTACTTC.

The rearrangement uses TRBV5-1 and TRBJ2-7; D ambiguous. The CDR3 totals 14 residues. With 0 bases removed from V and 5 bases from J, the gap between germline ends came to 12 bases. Germline CDR1 reads SGHRS; CDR2 reads YFSETQ. The CDR3 reads CASSLAGLRDEQYF. For the CDR3, the DNA is TGCGCCAGCAGCTTGGCCGGCCTTCGGGACGAGCAGTACTTC.

This sequence joins TRBV4-1 and TRBJ1-1; no clear D. This CDR3 comprises 16 residues. Germline V lookup: CDR1 MGHRA, CDR2 YSYEKL. V was cut by 2 bases and J by 1 base, with 14 bases left in between. The DNA of the CDR3 is TGCGCCAGCAGCCAAATGGCCCAAGGAGCGAACACTGAAGCTTTCTTT. Translation gives CASSQMAQGANTEAFF.

V is TRBV6-5 and J is TRBJ1-5, with D hard to call. Germline V gene data show CDR1 as MNHEY and CDR2 as SVGAGI. The CDR3 length is 14 residues. With 5 bases removed from V and 3 bases from J, the gap between germline ends came to 11 bases. CDR3 sequence (DNA): TGTGCCAGCAGTCGTGGCACCTTCAATCAGCCCCAGCATTTT. This encodes CASSRGTFNQPQHF.

This clone occurred once. The V call is TRBV19, the J call TRBJ1-2, with D hard to call. CDR1 and CDR2 from the germline V gene are LNHDA and SQIVND (reference sequence). The CDR3 loop spans 14 amino acids. Trimming left V 3 bases short and J 5 bases short, with 13 bases between. In nucleotides, the CDR3 is TGTGCCAGTAGTATTGCGGGTTTGGGGTATGGCTACACCTTC. Translated: CASSIAGLGYGYTF.

The CDR3 region has the DNA TGTGCCAGTAGTACCTTACAGGGTGGTTATGGCTACACCTTC. Amino acid sequence: CASSTLQGGYGYTF. J is TRBJ1-2 and V is TRBV19; possible D gene TRBD1, 6 bases. This CDR3 spans 14 amino acids. Germline-derived CDR1 and CDR2 are LNHDA and SQIVND (reference sequence). V lost 4 bases and J 5 bases, leaving 14 bases between the germline ends.

At least ten counts were recorded for this clone. The chain has TRBV5-1 and TRBJ2-1, with TRBD1 matching over 7 bases. This CDR3 comprises 14 residues. From germline, CDR1 is SGHRS and CDR2 YFSETQ. With V trimmed by 5 bases and J by 4 bases, 6 bases remained unmatched. The CDR3 protein is CASSAAGGYNEQFF. The CDR3 nucleotides read TGCGCCAGCAGTGCTGCAGGGGGTTACAATGAGCAGTTCTTC.

The chain has TRBV7-9 and TRBJ2-3; D is perhaps TRBD2 (6 bases). Trimming took 5 bases from V and 4 from J, leaving 13 bases between them. CDR1 SEHNR and CDR2 FQNEAQ come from the germline V gene (reference sequence). The CDR3 has 14 amino acids. The DNA for the CDR3 is TGTGCCAGCAGCCCCGGGGGAGGTTCAGATACGCAGTATTTT. Its translation: CASSPGGGSDTQYF.

The chain links TRBV6-6 to TRBJ1-2; the D gene is possibly TRBD1 (5 bases). This CDR3 contains 12 residues. Germline V CDR1 and CDR2: MNHNY, SVGAGI (reference sequence). V shed 7 bases and J shed 4 bases, with 10 bases lying between them. The CDR3, as DNA: TGTGCCAGCACCTACGACAGCTATGGCTACACCTTC. Its translation: CASTYDSYGYTF.

The V and J genes are TRBV7-9 and TRBJ2-5; D is perhaps TRBD2 (6 bases). In germline, CDR1 is SEHNR, CDR2 FQNEAQ (reference sequence). V was trimmed by 5 bases and J by 9 bases, leaving 7 bases between them. The CDR3 spans 10 residues. The CDR3 sequence is CASSPGAQYF. The CDR3 region has the DNA TGTGCCAGCAGCCCGGGAGCCCAGTACTTC.

The chain links TRBV18 to TRBJ1-3; 8 bases match TRBD1. This CDR3 is built from 15 residues. The trim removed 5 bases at V and 0 bases at J, leaving 3 bases unmatched. Germline CDR1 is KGHSH and CDR2 is LQKENI. The CDR3 region has the DNA TGTGCCAGCTCAGGGGACAGGTCCTCTGGAAACACCATATATTTT. Translation gives CASSGDRSSGNTIYF. Supplemented by reference TRBV18 and TRBJ1-3, the full variable domain reads NAGVMQNPRHLVRRRGQEARLRCSPMKGHSHVYWYRQLPEEGLKFMVYLQKENIIDESGMPKERFSAEFPKEGPSILRIQQVVRGDSAAYFCASSGDRSSGNTIYFGEGSWLTVV.